This record concerns one T cell receptor beta chain sequence. The antigen is unknown. Per the original methods: ImmunoSEQ output held junction-only sequences without quality scores, so filtering differed. Libraries were prepared by immunoSEQ multiplex PCR; TCRdb keeps only in-frame clonotypes and omits some of them. D and trimming come from the DNA, and the V and J calls and clone size come from that table. The table has approximately 2.4 million clones, approximately 94% seen once. The data belong to a study of shared clonotypes between healthy human individuals. Study-level results: The naive CD4 repertoires of a handful of donors were compared, and 5% to 6.5% of clonotypes were shared.

V gave up 0 bases and J gave up 0 bases, with 8 bases separating them. The CDR3 is 15 residues long. Germline V CDR1 and CDR2: SGHDN, FVKESK. Splitting of CD4+ cells produced CD45RA+ naive and CD45RA-negative memory subsets. This receptor was identified in a man younger than 35 in good health. The chain carries TRBV14 and TRBJ1-2; maybe TRBD1 (6 bases). The specimen was naive CD4+ T cells sorted from blood. The subset: CD45RA+ positively selected. The CDR3 nucleotides read TGTGCCAGCAGCCAAGAGGACAGTACTAACTATGGCTACACCTTC. Translated, it gives CASSQEDSTNYGYTF. The whole variable domain, filled in from reference TRBV14 and TRBJ1-2, reads EAGVTQFPSHSVIEKGQTVTLRCDPISGHDNLYWYRRVMGKEIKFLLHFVKESKQDESGMPNNRFLAERTGGTYSTLKVQPAELEDSGVYFCASSQEDSTNYGYTFGSGTRLTVV.